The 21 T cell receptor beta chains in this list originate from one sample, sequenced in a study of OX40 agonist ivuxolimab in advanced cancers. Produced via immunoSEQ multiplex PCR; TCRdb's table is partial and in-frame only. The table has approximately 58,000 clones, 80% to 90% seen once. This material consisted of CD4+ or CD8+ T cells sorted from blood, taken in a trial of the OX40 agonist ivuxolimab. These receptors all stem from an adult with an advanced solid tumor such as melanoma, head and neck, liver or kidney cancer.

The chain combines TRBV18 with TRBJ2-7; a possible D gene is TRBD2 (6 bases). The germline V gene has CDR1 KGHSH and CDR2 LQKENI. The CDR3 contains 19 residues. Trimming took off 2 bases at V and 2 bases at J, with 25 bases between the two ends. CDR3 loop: CASSPDSSAGLESPYEQYF. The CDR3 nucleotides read TGTGCCAGCTCACCAGACTCTAGCGCGGGGTTAGAATCCCCCTACGAGCAGTACTTC.

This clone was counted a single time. The CDR3 sequence: CASSIDRGFNEQYF. CDR3 DNA: TGTGCCAGCAGCATAGACAGGGGTTTCAACGAGCAGTACTTC. The chain couples TRBV7-6 to TRBJ2-7, with TRBD1 matching over 8 bases. Germline-derived CDR1 and CDR2 are SGHVS and FNYEAQ. The CDR3 sequence is 14 residues long. V shed 5 bases, J shed 5 bases, and the junction held 8 bases outside the gene matches.

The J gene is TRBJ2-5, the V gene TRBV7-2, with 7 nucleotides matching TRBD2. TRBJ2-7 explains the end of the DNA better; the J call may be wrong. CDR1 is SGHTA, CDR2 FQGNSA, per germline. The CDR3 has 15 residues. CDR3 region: CASSLVGGSSYEQYF. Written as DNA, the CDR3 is TGTGCCAGCAGCTTAGTGGGCGGGAGCTCCTACGAGCAGTACTTC.

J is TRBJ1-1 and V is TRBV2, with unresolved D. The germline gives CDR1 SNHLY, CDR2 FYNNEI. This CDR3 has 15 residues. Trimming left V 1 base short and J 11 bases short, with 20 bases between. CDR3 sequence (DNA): TGTGCCAGCAGTGAAGAGGGAGGATGGGGTCTGATGGCTTTCTTT. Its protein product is CASSEEGGWGLMAFF.

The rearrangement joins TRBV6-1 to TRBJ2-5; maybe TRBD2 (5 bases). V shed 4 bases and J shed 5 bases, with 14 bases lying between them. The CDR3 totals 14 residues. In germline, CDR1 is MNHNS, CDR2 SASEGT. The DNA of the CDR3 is TGTGCCAGCAGTGTTCAGAGAGGGCGCGAGACCCAGTACTTC. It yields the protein CASSVQRGRETQYF.

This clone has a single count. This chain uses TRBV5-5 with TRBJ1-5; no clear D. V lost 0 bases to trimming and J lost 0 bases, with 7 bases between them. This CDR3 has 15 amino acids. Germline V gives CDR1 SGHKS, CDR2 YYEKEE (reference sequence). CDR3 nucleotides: TGTGCCAGCAGCTTGGAGGGCCATAGCAATCAGCCCCAGCATTTT. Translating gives CASSLEGHSNQPQHF. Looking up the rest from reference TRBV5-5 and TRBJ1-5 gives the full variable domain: DAGVTQSPTHLIKTRGQQVTLRCSPISGHKSVSWYQQVLGQGPQFIFQYYEKEERGRGNFPDRFSARQFPNYSSELNVNALLLGDSALYLCASSLEGHSNQPQHFGDGTRLSIL.

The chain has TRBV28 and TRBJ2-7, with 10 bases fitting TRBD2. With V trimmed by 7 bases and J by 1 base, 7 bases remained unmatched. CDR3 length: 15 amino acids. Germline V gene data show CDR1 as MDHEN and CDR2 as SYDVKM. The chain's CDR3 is CASMTGTSASYEQYF. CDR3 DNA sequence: TGTGCCAGCATGACGGGGACTAGCGCATCCTACGAGCAGTACTTC.

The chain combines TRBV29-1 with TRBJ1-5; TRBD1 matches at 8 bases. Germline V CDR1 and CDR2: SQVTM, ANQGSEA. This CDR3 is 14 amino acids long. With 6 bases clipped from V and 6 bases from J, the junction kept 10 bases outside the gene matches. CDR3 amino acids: CSVRWTGRIQPQHF. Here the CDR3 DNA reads TGCAGCGTACGGTGGACAGGGAGAATTCAGCCCCAGCATTTT.

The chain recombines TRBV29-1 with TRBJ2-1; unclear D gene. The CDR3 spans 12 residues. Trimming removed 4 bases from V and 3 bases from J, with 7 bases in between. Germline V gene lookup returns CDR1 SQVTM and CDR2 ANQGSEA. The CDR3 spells CSVGGYYNEQFF. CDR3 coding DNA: TGCAGCGTTGGCGGCTACTACAATGAGCAGTTCTTC.

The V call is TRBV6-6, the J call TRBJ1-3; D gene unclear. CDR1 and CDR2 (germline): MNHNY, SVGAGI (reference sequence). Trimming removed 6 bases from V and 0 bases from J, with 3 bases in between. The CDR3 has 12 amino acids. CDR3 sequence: CASRFSGNTIYF. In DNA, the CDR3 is TGTGCCAGCAGATTCTCTGGAAACACCATATATTTT.

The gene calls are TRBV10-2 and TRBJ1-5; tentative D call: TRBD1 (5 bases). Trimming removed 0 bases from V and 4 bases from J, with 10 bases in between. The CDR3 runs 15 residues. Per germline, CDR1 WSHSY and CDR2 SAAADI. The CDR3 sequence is CASSESVQANQPQHF. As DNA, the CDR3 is TGCGCCAGCAGTGAGTCGGTACAGGCAAATCAGCCCCAGCATTTT.

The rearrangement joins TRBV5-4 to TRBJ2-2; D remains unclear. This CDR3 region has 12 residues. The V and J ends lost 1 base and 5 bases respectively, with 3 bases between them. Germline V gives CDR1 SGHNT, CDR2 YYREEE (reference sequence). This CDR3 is CASSLSTGELFF. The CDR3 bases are TGTGCCAGCAGCTTGTCTACCGGGGAGCTGTTTTTT.

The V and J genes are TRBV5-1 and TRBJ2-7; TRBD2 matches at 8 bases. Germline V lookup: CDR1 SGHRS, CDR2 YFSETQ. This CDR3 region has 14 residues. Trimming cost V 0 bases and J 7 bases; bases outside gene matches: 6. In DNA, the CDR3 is TGCGCCAGCAGCTTGGACAGACTAGCGCGAGAGCAGTACTTC. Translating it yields CASSLDRLAREQYF. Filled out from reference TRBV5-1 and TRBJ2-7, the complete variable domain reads KAGVTQTPRYLIKTRGQQVTLSCSPISGHRSVSWYQQTPGQGLQFLFEYFSETQRNKGNFPGRFSGRQFSNSRSEMNVSTLELGDSALYLCASSLDRLAREQYFGPGTRLTVT.

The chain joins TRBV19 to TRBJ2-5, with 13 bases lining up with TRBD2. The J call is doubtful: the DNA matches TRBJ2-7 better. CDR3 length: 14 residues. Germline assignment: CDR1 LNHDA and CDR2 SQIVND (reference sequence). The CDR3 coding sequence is TGTGCCAGTAGTATGGGACTAGCGGGATACGAGCAGTACTTC. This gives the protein CASSMGLAGYEQYF.

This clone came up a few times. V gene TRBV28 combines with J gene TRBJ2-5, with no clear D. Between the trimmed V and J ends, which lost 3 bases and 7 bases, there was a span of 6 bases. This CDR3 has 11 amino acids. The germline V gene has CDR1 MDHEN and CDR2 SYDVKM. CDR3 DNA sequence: TGTGCCAGCAGTTTGGGAACGACCCAGTACTTC. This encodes CASSLGTTQYF. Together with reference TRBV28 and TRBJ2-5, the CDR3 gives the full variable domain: DVKVTQSSRYLVKRTGEKVFLECVQDMDHENMFWYRQDPGLGLRLIYFSYDVKMKEKGDIPEGYSVSREKKERFSLILESASTNQTSMYLCASSLGTTQYFGPGTRLLVL.

Here the CDR3 reads CASTGQGHGGYTF. In DNA, the CDR3 is TGTGCCAGTACCGGGCAGGGGCACGGCGGCTACACCTTC. The gene calls are TRBV19 and TRBJ1-2, with TRBD1 as a possible D gene (6 bases). This CDR3 is built from 13 residues. V was clipped by 7 bases and J by 8 bases, with 17 bases between them. Germline V lookup: CDR1 LNHDA, CDR2 SQIVND (reference sequence).

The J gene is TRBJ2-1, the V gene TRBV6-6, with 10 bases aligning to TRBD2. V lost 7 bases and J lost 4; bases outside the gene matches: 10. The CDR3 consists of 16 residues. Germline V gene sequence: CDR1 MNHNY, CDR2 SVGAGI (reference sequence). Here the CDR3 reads CASMGFLAGAYNEQFF. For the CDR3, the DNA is TGTGCCAGCATGGGATTTCTAGCGGGAGCGTACAATGAGCAGTTCTTC.

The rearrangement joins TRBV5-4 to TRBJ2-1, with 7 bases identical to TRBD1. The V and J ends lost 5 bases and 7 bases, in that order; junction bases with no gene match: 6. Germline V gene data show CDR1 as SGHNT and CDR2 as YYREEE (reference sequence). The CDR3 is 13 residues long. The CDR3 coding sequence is TGTGCCAGCAGGGCCGGGACAGAAAATGAGCAGTTCTTC. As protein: CASRAGTENEQFF. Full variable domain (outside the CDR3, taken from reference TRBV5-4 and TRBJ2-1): ETGVTQSPTHLIKTRGQQVTLRCSSQSGHNTVSWYQQALGQGPQFIFQYYREEENGRGNFPPRFSGLQFPNYSSELNVNALELDDSALYLCASRAGTENEQFFGPGTRLTVL.

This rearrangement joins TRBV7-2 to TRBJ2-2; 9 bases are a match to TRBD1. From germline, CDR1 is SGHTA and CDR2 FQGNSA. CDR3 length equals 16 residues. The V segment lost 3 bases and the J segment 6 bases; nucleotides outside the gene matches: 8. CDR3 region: CASSFGTGLSPGELFF. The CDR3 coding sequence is TGTGCCAGCAGCTTTGGGACAGGGTTATCCCCCGGGGAGCTGTTTTTT. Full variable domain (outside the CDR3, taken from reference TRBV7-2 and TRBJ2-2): GAGVSQSPSNKVTEKGKDVELRCDPISGHTALYWYRQSLGQGLEFLIYFQGNSAPDKSGLPSDRFSAERTGGSVSTLTIQRTQQEDSAVYLCASSFGTGLSPGELFFGEGSRLTVL.

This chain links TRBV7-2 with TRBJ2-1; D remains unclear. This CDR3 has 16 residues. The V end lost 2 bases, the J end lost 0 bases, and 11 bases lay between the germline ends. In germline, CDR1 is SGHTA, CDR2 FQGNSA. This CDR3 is CASSLRAQSSYNEQFF. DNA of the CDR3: TGTGCCAGCAGCTTAAGGGCGCAGAGCTCCTACAATGAGCAGTTCTTC.

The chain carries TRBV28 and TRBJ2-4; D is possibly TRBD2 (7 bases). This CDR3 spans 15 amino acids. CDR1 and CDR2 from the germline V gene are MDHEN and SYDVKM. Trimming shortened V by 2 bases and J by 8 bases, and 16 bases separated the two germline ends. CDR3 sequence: CASSLGGAGTDIQYF. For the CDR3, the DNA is TGTGCCAGCAGTTTAGGGGGGGCAGGGACGGACATTCAGTACTTC.